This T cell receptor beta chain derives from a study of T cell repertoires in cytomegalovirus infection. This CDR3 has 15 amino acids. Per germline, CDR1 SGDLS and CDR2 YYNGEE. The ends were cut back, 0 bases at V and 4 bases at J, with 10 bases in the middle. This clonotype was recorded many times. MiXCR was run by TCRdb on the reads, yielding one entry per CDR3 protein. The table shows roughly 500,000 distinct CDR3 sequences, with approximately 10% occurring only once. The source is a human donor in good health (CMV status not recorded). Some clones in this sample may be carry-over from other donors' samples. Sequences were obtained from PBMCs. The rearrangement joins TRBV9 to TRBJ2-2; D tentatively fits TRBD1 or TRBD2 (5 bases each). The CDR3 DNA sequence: TGTGCCAGCAGCGTAGGAGGGGACCCCACCGGGGAGCTGTTTTTT. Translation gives CASSVGGDPTGELFF. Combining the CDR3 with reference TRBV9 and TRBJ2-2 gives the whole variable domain DSGVTQTPKHLITATGQRVTLRCSPRSGDLSVYWYQQSLDQGLQFLIQYYNGEERAKGNILERFSAQQFPDLHSELNLSSLELGDSALYFCASSVGGDPTGELFFGEGSRLTVL.